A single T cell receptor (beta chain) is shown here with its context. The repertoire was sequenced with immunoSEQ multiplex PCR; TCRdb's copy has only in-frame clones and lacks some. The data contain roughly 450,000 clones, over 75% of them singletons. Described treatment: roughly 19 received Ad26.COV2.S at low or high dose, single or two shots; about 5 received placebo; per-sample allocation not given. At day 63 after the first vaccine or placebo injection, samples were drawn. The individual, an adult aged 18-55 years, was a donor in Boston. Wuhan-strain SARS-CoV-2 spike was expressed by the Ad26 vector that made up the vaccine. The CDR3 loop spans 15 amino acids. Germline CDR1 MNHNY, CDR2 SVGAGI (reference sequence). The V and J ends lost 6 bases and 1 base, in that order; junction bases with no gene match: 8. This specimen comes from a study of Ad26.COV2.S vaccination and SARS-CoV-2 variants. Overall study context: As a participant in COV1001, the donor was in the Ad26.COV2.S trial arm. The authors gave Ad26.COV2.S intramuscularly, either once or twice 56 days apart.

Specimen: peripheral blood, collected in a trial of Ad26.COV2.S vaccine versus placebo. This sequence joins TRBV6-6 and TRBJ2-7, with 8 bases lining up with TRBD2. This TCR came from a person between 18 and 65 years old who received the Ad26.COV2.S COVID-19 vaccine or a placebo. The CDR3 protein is CASSSTSGPSYEQYF. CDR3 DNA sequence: TGTGCCAGCAGCTCAACTAGCGGCCCTTCCTACGAGCAGTACTTC.